This passage covers 11 T cell receptor beta chains from one sample sequenced in a study of read filtering for tumor transcriptome and immune sequencing. From approximately 400 ng of RNA, a library with molecular barcoded alpha/delta and beta/gamma adaptors was made. MiXCR was run by TCRdb on the reads, yielding one entry per CDR3 protein. The sample lists 75,000 to 95,000 distinct CDR3 sequences, 20% to 25% occurring once. The sample comprised a population of CD138-negative cells sorted from bone marrow. The receptors originated from a donor aged 40 or older with multiple myeloma.

This clonotype turned up a few times. V and J are TRBV12-3 or TRBV12-4 and TRBJ2-2; TRBD1 matches at 9 bases. The CDR3 spans 15 residues. J gave up 6 bases and V 3 bases, and 5 bases lay outside the gene matches. The CDR3 bases are TGTGCCAGCAGTTTGGACAGGGGCCTCGCCGGGGAGCTGTTTTTT. Translating it yields CASSLDRGLAGELFF.

A note on this clonotype: This likely stems from a read error, as it lies one base from a far larger clone. The CDR3 end shows no conserved phenylalanine or tryptophan, and so a read error is likely. The chain carries TRBV7-2 and TRBJ2-7; D not certain. Trimming pared 4 bases from V and 3 bases from J, leaving 4 bases between. The CDR3 covers 11 residues. The germline gives CDR1 SGHTA, CDR2 FQGNSA. The CDR3 DNA is TGTGCCAGCAGCTCTCTCTACGAGCAGTACCTC. As protein: CASSSLYEQYL.

Concerning this clonotype: This sequence may be a read error, since a much larger clone differs from it by one base. V and J are TRBV7-9 and TRBJ1-1; 7 bases line up with TRBD1. CDR1 and CDR2 (germline): SEHNR, FQNEAQ (reference sequence). This CDR3 has 13 residues. The CDR3 nucleotides are TGTGCCATCAGCTTAGGTGACAGGGTCCACGCTTTCTTT. This gives the protein CAISLGDRVHAFF.

This clonotype came up many times. This sequence joins TRBV19 and TRBJ2-5; D is ambiguous. The V gene's germline CDR1 is LNHDA and CDR2 SQIVND (reference sequence). This CDR3 has 13 residues. Trimming pared 1 base from V and 2 bases from J, leaving 5 bases between. The CDR3 nucleotides read TGTGCCAGTAGTATAGCGCAGCAAGAGACCCAGTACTTC. Translated, it gives CASSIAQQETQYF.

This clonotype was counted many times. CDR3 sequence reads: CASSSLKVGSYEQYF. For the CDR3, the DNA is TGTGCCAGCAGCTCACTAAAAGTAGGCTCCTACGAGCAGTACTTC. This rearrangement joins TRBV11-2 to TRBJ2-7; no firm D call. CDR1 and CDR2 (germline): SGHAT, FQNNGV. The V end was cut by 4 bases, the J end by 0 bases, with 13 bases between. The CDR3 is made up of 15 amino acids.

Only a few counts were recorded for this clonotype. This rearrangement joins TRBV7-2 to TRBJ1-4; 7 bases agree with TRBD1. V was pared by 5 bases and J by 8 bases, with 11 bases of the junction left unmatched. There are 15 residues in the CDR3. Germline assignment: CDR1 SGHTA and CDR2 FQGNSA. The CDR3 DNA is TGTGCCAGCAGCGATTCAGCAGGGGGTGGGGAAAAACTGTTTTTT. This codes for CASSDSAGGGEKLFF. The full variable domain, in which reference TRBV7-2 and TRBJ1-4 provide the parts outside the CDR3, is GAGVSQSPSNKVTEKGKDVELRCDPISGHTALYWYRQSLGQGLEFLIYFQGNSAPDKSGLPSDRFSAERTGGSVSTLTIQRTQQEDSAVYLCASSDSAGGGEKLFFGSGTQLSVL.

Of note for this clonotype: A much more abundant neighbour one base away suggests this may be a read error. The chain couples TRBV29-1 to TRBJ2-5; a possible D gene is TRBD2 (5 bases). The CDR3 is 12 residues long. CDR1 is SQVTM and CDR2 is ANQGSEA in the germline V gene. The CDR3 protein is CGVVHLKEAQYF. The CDR3 nucleotides are TGCGGCGTTGTCCACCTCAAGGAGGCCCAGTACTTC.

This clonotype came up many times. The V gene is TRBV28, the J gene TRBJ2-7; 7 nucleotides match TRBD2. V gave up 2 bases and J gave up 2 bases; unmatched junction bases: 3. Germline-derived CDR1 and CDR2 are MDHEN and SYDVKM. The CDR3 runs to 14 residues. Here the CDR3 DNA reads TGTGCCAGCAGTTTAAGGGGAGGGGCCTACGAGCAGTACTTC. It encodes CASSLRGGAYEQYF.

This sequence joins TRBV18 and TRBJ2-5; D may correspond to TRBD1 or TRBD2 (5 bases each). Germline V gene data show CDR1 as KGHSH and CDR2 as LQKENI. The CDR3 consists of 15 residues. V was cut by 4 bases and J by 2 bases, with 14 bases left in between. CDR3 DNA: TGTGCCAGCTCACGAGAACCGGGACGGCAAGAGACCCAGTACTTC. It translates to CASSREPGRQETQYF. The complete variable domain, with remaining parts taken from reference TRBV18 and TRBJ2-5, reads NAGVMQNPRHLVRRRGQEARLRCSPMKGHSHVYWYRQLPEEGLKFMVYLQKENIIDESGMPKERFSAEFPKEGPSILRIQQVVRGDSAAYFCASSREPGRQETQYFGPGTRLLVL.

This clonotype was picked up many times. The rearrangement joins TRBV5-1 to TRBJ2-1; 7 nucleotides line up with TRBD2. The germline V gene has CDR1 SGHRS and CDR2 YFSETQ. J lost 4 bases, V lost 5 bases, and 9 bases had no gene match. This CDR3 has 15 amino acids. The CDR3 DNA reads as TGCGCCAGCAGTCTGTGGACTAGTGGTTACAATGAGCAGTTCTTC. Translated: CASSLWTSGYNEQFF.

In regard to this clonotype: A much larger clone differs from this one at a single base, so this may be a read error. Lacking the conserved final phenylalanine or tryptophan, this CDR3 likely reflects a read error. V and J are TRBV7-9 and TRBJ1-1; 7 bases are a match to TRBD1. Germline values: CDR1 SEHNR, CDR2 FQNEAQ (reference sequence). V lost 4 bases, J lost 4 bases, and 6 bases stayed unmatched. This CDR3 spans 14 amino acids. The DNA for the CDR3 is TGTGCCAGCAGCTCAATACAGGGGCTCACTGAAGCTTTCTTA. Residues: CASSSIQGLTEAFL.